A single sample gave rise to the 30 T cell receptor beta chains below, sequenced in a study of vaccination effects on CD4 cells after COVID-19 (dated by TCRdb to the early 2020s). After less than 13 days of culture, CD4+ T cells were isolated with the EasySep CD4+ T cell isolation kit. Participants received two doses of either the BNT162b2 or the mRNA-1273 mRNA SARS-CoV-2 vaccine. To prepare the library, the immunoSEQ multiplex PCR assay was applied. TCRdb stores this immuneACCESS table with in-frame sequences only. Part of the clones is absent; in the studies checked, under half of the shortfall reflects unresolved V genes, and no reason is known for the rest. This sample comprises 25,000 to 35,000 clones, 74% of them detected only once. The ten largest clonotypes hold approximately 15% of the sample. Their specific antigens are unknown. Source: CD4+ T cells from PBMCs cultured without peptide, taken after COVID-19 vaccination. These receptors originate from a human donor who received a COVID-19 vaccine.

The J gene is TRBJ2-7, the V gene TRBV5-1, with a tentative D call TRBD1 (5 bases). Germline values: CDR1 SGHRS, CDR2 YFSETQ. Trimming cost V 4 bases and J 0 bases, with 11 bases left between them. The CDR3 totals 14 residues. Here the CDR3 reads CASSLQGHSYEQYF. As DNA, the CDR3 is TGCGCCAGCAGCCTTCAGGGCCACTCCTACGAGCAGTACTTC.

The V call is TRBV27, the J call TRBJ2-1; D is possibly TRBD1 or TRBD2 (5 bases each). There are 15 residues in the CDR3. CDR1 MNHEY and CDR2 SMNVEV come from the germline V gene (reference sequence). V gave up 4 bases and J gave up 3 bases, with 13 bases separating them. CDR3 sequence reads: CASSSGPTNYNEQFF. The CDR3 bases are TGTGCCAGCAGTTCGGGACCGACAAACTACAATGAGCAGTTCTTC.

This clone was counted once. The chain uses TRBV5-1 and TRBJ2-1; 13 bases align to TRBD2. The CDR3 extends over 16 amino acids. Trimming removed 2 bases from V and 5 bases from J; junction bases left unmatched: 4. Germline V lookup: CDR1 SGHRS, CDR2 YFSETQ. The CDR3 DNA sequence: TGCGCCAGCAGCTTCGGGACTAGCGGGAACAACAATGAGCAGTTCTTC. It yields the protein CASSFGTSGNNNEQFF.

The chain links TRBV27 to TRBJ1-2; D gene uncertain. The V and J ends lost 1 base and 7 bases respectively, with 22 bases between them. CDR1 is MNHEY and CDR2 is SMNVEV in the germline V gene (reference sequence). The CDR3 extends over 17 amino acids. CDR3 sequence: CASSLLPLAGRHAGYTF. CDR3 bases: TGTGCCAGCAGTTTATTACCCCTTGCCGGACGGCACGCTGGCTACACCTTC.

This chain uses TRBV7-2 with TRBJ2-5, with 9 nucleotides matching TRBD1. V trimming: 3 bases; J trimming: 5 bases; junction bases outside the gene matches: 7. CDR1 is SGHTA, CDR2 FQGNSA, per germline. There are 15 residues in the CDR3. Written as DNA, the CDR3 is TGTGCCAGCAGCTTCGACAGGGGGGGCCCCGAGACCCAGTACTTC. Translating gives CASSFDRGGPETQYF.

V is TRBV7-9 and J is TRBJ1-1; TRBD1 matches at 7 bases. The CDR3 extends over 12 amino acids. Germline CDR1 reads SEHNR; CDR2 reads FQNEAQ (reference sequence). Trimming took 4 bases from V and 5 from J; bases not matched to a gene: 1. The CDR3 bases are TGTGCCAGCAGCTCACAGGGGACTGAAGCTTTCTTT. Translation gives CASSSQGTEAFF.

This sequence joins TRBV5-4 and TRBJ2-2, with D possibly TRBD2 on 5 matching bases. Germline V CDR1 and CDR2: SGHNT, YYREEE (reference sequence). Deletions cut 4 bases from V and 4 bases from J, with 20 bases between. This CDR3 spans 17 amino acids. CDR3 coding DNA: TGTGCCAGCAGCGGGAGCCCTCCGGCGGAGATCACCGGGGAGCTGTTTTTT. It translates to CASSGSPPAEITGELFF.

The chain links TRBV9 to TRBJ1-1, with D tentatively TRBD1 (6 bases). V was cut by 0 bases and J by 4 bases, with 10 bases left in between. The CDR3 loop spans 14 amino acids. Germline V CDR1 and CDR2: SGDLS, YYNGEE. The CDR3 here is CASSVGQGITEAFF. The CDR3 region has the DNA TGTGCCAGCAGCGTAGGGCAGGGGATCACTGAAGCTTTCTTT.

The rearrangement uses TRBV4-2 and TRBJ2-6; D is undetermined. Germline loops: CDR1 LGHNA, CDR2 YNFKEQ. The CDR3 sequence is 14 residues long. Trimming removed 1 base at V and 4 bases at J, with 5 bases between. CDR3 in DNA: TGTGCCAGCAGCCAAGGGCGCGGGGCCAACGTCCTGACTTTC. As protein: CASSQGRGANVLTF.

The chain carries TRBV19 and TRBJ1-1; D gene uncertain. Trimming pared 5 bases from V and 1 base from J, leaving 8 bases between. The CDR3 runs 13 residues. Per the germline V gene, CDR1 is LNHDA and CDR2 is SQIVND (reference sequence). CDR3 region: CASSPRQNTEAFF. The CDR3 DNA follows: TGTGCCAGTAGTCCCCGACAGAACACTGAAGCTTTCTTT.

This clone showed up just once. The J gene is TRBJ1-5, the V gene TRBV2; TRBD1 matches at 7 bases. The V and J ends lost 6 bases and 5 bases, in that order; junction bases with no gene match: 13. This CDR3 comprises 16 residues. Germline V gene sequence: CDR1 SNHLY, CDR2 FYNNEI. The CDR3 region is CASRNRGSVVDQPQHF. The CDR3 coding sequence is TGTGCCAGCAGGAACAGGGGATCAGTTGTTGATCAGCCCCAGCATTTT.

This clone was counted between two and nine times. V gene TRBV29-1 combines with J gene TRBJ1-1; tentative D call: TRBD1 (6 bases). The CDR3 has 11 residues. Trimming cost V 7 bases and J 4 bases, with 10 bases left between them. Germline V CDR1 and CDR2: SQVTM, ANQGSEA. CDR3 sequence (DNA): TGCAGCGGCAGGGGTACCACTGAAGCTTTCTTT. It yields the protein CSGRGTTEAFF.

This clone was counted between two and nine times. This sequence joins TRBV9 and TRBJ2-7; TRBD2 aligns across 9 bases. CDR1 and CDR2 (germline): SGDLS, YYNGEE. The CDR3 is 16 amino acids. After removal of 0 bases from V and 3 bases from J, the junction contained 7 bases not matched to a gene. The DNA for the CDR3 is TGTGCCAGCAGCGTAGACCCACTAGCGGGTGGCTACGAGCAGTACTTC. It codes for CASSVDPLAGGYEQYF.

This chain links TRBV18 with TRBJ1-6; D not resolved. Germline V gene data show CDR1 as KGHSH and CDR2 as LQKENI. With 0 bases removed from V and 7 bases from J, the gap between germline ends came to 7 bases. The CDR3 has 14 residues. For the CDR3, the DNA is TGTGCCAGCTCACCACCAGGGAAAAATTCACCCCTCCACTTT. It codes for CASSPPGKNSPLHF. The whole variable domain, filled in from reference TRBV18 and TRBJ1-6, reads NAGVMQNPRHLVRRRGQEARLRCSPMKGHSHVYWYRQLPEEGLKFMVYLQKENIIDESGMPKERFSAEFPKEGPSILRIQQVVRGDSAAYFCASSPPGKNSPLHFGNGTRLTVT.

V usage is TRBV6-6 and J usage is TRBJ1-4, with a possible D match to TRBD1 (5 bases). Per germline, CDR1 MNHNY and CDR2 SVGAGI (reference sequence). The CDR3 is 10 amino acids. Trimming stripped 10 bases from V and 7 bases from J, with 7 bases between. CDR3 sequence (DNA): TGTGCCATCGGGGGTGAAAAACTGTTTTTT. Amino acids: CAIGGEKLFF.

This chain joins TRBV6-5 and TRBJ2-2; D possibly corresponds to TRBD1 (7 bases). V gave up 0 bases and J gave up 4 bases, with 12 bases separating them. The germline V gene has CDR1 MNHEY and CDR2 SVGAGI. The CDR3 is made up of 16 amino acids. As DNA, the CDR3 is TGTGCCAGCAGTTACTCGAGTCAGGGGGGCACCGGGGAGCTGTTTTTT. Translating gives CASSYSSQGGTGELFF.

The chain has TRBV18 and TRBJ2-2; a weak D match, TRBD2 (6 bases). The germline V gene has CDR1 KGHSH and CDR2 LQKENI. The CDR3 totals 16 residues. The V end was cut by 1 base, the J end by 0 bases, with 9 bases between. The CDR3 is CASSPRAGSNTGELFF. The CDR3 bases are TGTGCCAGCTCACCACGCGCGGGATCGAACACCGGGGAGCTGTTTTTT. Complete variable domain (other parts from reference TRBV18 and TRBJ2-2): NAGVMQNPRHLVRRRGQEARLRCSPMKGHSHVYWYRQLPEEGLKFMVYLQKENIIDESGMPKERFSAEFPKEGPSILRIQQVVRGDSAAYFCASSPRAGSNTGELFFGEGSRLTVL.

The chain combines TRBV11-2 with TRBJ2-7; 7 bases align to TRBD1. This CDR3 contains 13 residues. V gave up 5 bases and J gave up 4 bases; unmatched junction bases: 5. Germline-derived CDR1 and CDR2 are SGHAT and FQNNGV. For the CDR3, the DNA is TGTGCCAGCAGCCTACTACAGGGGTACGAGCAGTACTTC. Translated, it gives CASSLLQGYEQYF.

The chain couples TRBV7-8 to TRBJ1-1, with D uncertain. The CDR3 has 15 amino acids. V lost 2 bases to trimming and J lost 2 bases, with 12 bases between them. Germline V gene lookup returns CDR1 SGHVS and CDR2 FQNEAQ. Here the CDR3 reads CASSLSSGVNTEAFF. CDR3 nucleotides: TGTGCCAGCAGCTTATCGTCCGGGGTTAACACTGAAGCTTTCTTT.

CDR3 loop: CASSTVAGSTDTQYF. DNA of the CDR3: TGCGCCAGCAGCACCGTAGCGGGTAGCACAGATACGCAGTATTTT. This sequence joins TRBV5-1 and TRBJ2-3; 7 bases are shared with TRBD2. Germline V gene sequence: CDR1 SGHRS, CDR2 YFSETQ. J was trimmed by 0 bases and V by 4 bases; bases with no gene match: 5. CDR3 length: 15 amino acids.

This clone has a single count. This chain uses TRBV6-5 with TRBJ2-7; D is possibly TRBD1 (7 bases). The germline gives CDR1 MNHEY, CDR2 SVGAGI. The CDR3 covers 16 residues. V dropped 4 bases and J dropped 0 bases, with 16 bases sitting between them. The CDR3 protein is CASSSVRGEVSYEQYF. In nucleotides, the CDR3 is TGTGCCAGCAGTTCCGTCAGGGGGGAGGTCTCCTACGAGCAGTACTTC.

The rearrangement links TRBV18 to TRBJ1-5; 8 bases map to TRBD1. V shed 6 bases and J 3 bases; nucleotides not matched to a gene: 4. CDR3 length: 14 residues. The germline CDR1 and CDR2 sequences are KGHSH and LQKENI. This CDR3 is CASSRTGNNQPQHF. The CDR3 nucleotides read TGTGCCAGCTCGCGGACAGGGAACAATCAGCCCCAGCATTTT.

This rearrangement joins TRBV19 to TRBJ1-1; no clear D. From germline, CDR1 is LNHDA and CDR2 SQIVND (reference sequence). This CDR3 comprises 15 residues. Trimming stripped 3 bases from V and 0 bases from J, with 11 bases between. The CDR3 here is CASSIHPGLNTEAFF. In DNA form, the CDR3 reads TGTGCCAGTAGTATCCATCCGGGATTGAACACTGAAGCTTTCTTT.

The J gene is TRBJ2-2, the V gene TRBV4-1; 9 nucleotides align to TRBD2. Looked up from germline, CDR1 is MGHRA and CDR2 is YSYEKL. The CDR3 sequence is 15 residues long. The V segment lost 3 bases and the J segment 4 bases; nucleotides outside the gene matches: 3. The chain's CDR3 is CASSQVAGATGELFF. The CDR3 DNA reads as TGCGCCAGCAGCCAGGTAGCGGGAGCCACCGGGGAGCTGTTTTTT.

This clone was counted once. The chain recombines TRBV6-2 or TRBV6-3 with TRBJ2-3; a possible D gene is TRBD2 (6 bases). The germline V gene encodes CDR1 MNHEY and CDR2 SVGEGT. This CDR3 is 13 amino acids long. The V and J ends lost 5 bases and 4 bases respectively, with 10 bases between them. CDR3 DNA: TGTGCCAGCAGTAGGAGGGCCCCAGATACGCAGTATTTT. This gives the protein CASSRRAPDTQYF.

The chain joins TRBV6-5 to TRBJ2-1, with 9 bases lining up with TRBD2. The CDR3 length is 16 residues. V lost 4 bases, J lost 6 bases, and 10 bases stayed unmatched. Looked up from germline, CDR1 is MNHEY and CDR2 is SVGAGI. The CDR3 spells CASSSQREVPSNEQFF. The CDR3 DNA follows: TGTGCCAGCAGTTCCCAGCGGGAGGTTCCTAGCAATGAGCAGTTCTTC.

This clone turned up a few times. This sequence joins TRBV5-1 and TRBJ1-5; 7 bases fit TRBD1. CDR3 length: 14 residues. The J segment lost 5 bases and the V segment lost 2 bases, leaving 4 bases of the junction unmatched. The V gene's germline CDR1 is SGHRS and CDR2 YFSETQ. The CDR3 DNA is TGCGCCAGCAGCTTCGGAGGGGGCGATCAGCCCCAGCATTTT. Protein sequence: CASSFGGGDQPQHF.

The rearrangement links TRBV5-1 to TRBJ2-3; D gene uncertain. The CDR3 is made up of 12 amino acids. Trimming cost V 0 bases and J 7 bases, with 6 bases left between them. Germline CDR1 and CDR2: SGHRS and YFSETQ. This CDR3 reads CASSLVDNTQYF. CDR3 in DNA: TGCGCCAGCAGCTTGGTCGACAATACGCAGTATTTT.

The chain carries TRBV6-2 or TRBV6-3 and TRBJ1-1; weak D call: TRBD1 (5 bases). The V gene lost 2 bases and the J gene lost 2 bases, with 9 bases spanning the gap. The CDR3 is 14 residues long. Germline V gene data show CDR1 as MNHEY and CDR2 as SVGEGT. The CDR3 is CASSYGTVNTEAFF. The CDR3 DNA reads TGTGCCAGCAGTTACGGGACGGTTAACACTGAAGCTTTCTTT.

The chain uses TRBV7-8 and TRBJ1-1, with D maybe TRBD1 (6 bases). Trimming shortened V by 5 bases and J by 4 bases, and 17 bases separated the two germline ends. Germline loops: CDR1 SGHVS, CDR2 FQNEAQ. The CDR3 has 15 residues. The CDR3 loop is CASSTAKGGLTEAFF. CDR3 sequence (DNA): TGTGCCAGCAGCACCGCAAAAGGGGGGCTCACTGAAGCTTTCTTT.